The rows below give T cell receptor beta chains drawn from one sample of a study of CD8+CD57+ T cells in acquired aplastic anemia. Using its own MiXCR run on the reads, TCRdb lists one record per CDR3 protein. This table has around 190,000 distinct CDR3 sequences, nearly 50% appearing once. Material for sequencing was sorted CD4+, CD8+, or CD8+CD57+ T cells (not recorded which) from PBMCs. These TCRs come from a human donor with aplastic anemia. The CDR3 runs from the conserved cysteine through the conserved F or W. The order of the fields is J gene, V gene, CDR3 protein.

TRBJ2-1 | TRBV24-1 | CATSDLGKEQFF
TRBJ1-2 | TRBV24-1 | CATSEPDRGDYGYTF
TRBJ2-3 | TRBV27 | CASIRRVGTDTQYF
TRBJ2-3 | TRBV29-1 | CSVNRDRLTDTQYF
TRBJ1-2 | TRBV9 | CASRTGEDYGYTF
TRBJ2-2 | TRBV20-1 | CSASENTGELFF
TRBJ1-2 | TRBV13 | CASSLGPAYGYTF
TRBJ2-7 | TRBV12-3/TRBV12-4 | CASSLRGEGEQYF
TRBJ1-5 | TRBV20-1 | CSARPGTANQPQHF
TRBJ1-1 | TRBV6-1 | CSSGAGSAGTEAFF
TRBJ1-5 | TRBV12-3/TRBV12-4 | CASSPTAFNGPQHF
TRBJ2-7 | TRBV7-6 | CASSPDAGQGYEQYF
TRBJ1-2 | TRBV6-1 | CATRDSNNYGYTF
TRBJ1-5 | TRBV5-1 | CASSKAGQSDQPQHF
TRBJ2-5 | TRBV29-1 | CSVEADRGRSETQYF
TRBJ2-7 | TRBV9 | CASSVEPTSYEQYF
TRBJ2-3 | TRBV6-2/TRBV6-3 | CASSYQWTAGTDTQYF
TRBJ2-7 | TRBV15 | CATSSWGLPSYEQYF
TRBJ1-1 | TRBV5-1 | CASSFGQGGYEAFF
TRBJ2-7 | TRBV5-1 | CASSPGVESFTYEQYF
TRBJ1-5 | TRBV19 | CASSWEPSQPQHF
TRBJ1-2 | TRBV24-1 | CATSETGQNYGYTF
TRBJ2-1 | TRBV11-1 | CASSRETGGGNEQFF
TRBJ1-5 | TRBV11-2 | CASSSQPDRVCSSNQPQHF